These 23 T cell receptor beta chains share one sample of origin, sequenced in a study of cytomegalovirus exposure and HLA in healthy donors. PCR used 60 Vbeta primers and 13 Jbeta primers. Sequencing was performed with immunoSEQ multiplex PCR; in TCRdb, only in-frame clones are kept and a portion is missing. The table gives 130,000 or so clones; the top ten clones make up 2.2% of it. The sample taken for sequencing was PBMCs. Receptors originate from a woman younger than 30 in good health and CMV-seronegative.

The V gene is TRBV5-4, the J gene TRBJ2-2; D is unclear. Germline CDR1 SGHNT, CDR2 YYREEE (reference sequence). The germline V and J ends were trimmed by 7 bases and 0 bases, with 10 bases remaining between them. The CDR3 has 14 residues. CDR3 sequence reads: CASGRVANTGELFF. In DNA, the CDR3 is TGTGCCAGCGGCCGGGTGGCGAACACCGGGGAGCTGTTTTTT.

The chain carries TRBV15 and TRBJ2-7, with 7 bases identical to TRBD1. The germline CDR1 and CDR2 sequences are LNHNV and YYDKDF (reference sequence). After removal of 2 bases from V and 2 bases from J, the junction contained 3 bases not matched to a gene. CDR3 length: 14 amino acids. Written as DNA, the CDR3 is TGTGCCACCAGCAGACGGACAGGACCCTACGAGCAGTACTTC. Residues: CATSRRTGPYEQYF.

The CDR3 DNA reads TGCGCCAGCCGGAAGCGGGAGGGCCTCGATGAGCAGTTCTTC. Protein: CASRKREGLDEQFF. This rearrangement joins TRBV5-1 to TRBJ2-1; TRBD2 matches 10 bases. J lost 8 bases, V lost 7 bases, and 9 bases had no gene match. CDR3 length equals 14 residues. Germline loops: CDR1 SGHRS, CDR2 YFSETQ.

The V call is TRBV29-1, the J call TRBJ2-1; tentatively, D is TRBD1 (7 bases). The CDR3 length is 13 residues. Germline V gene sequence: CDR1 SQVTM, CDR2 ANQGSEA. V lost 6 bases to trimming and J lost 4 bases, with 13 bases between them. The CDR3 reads CSVRAGGYNEQFF. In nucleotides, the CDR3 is TGCAGCGTGCGGGCAGGGGGGTACAATGAGCAGTTCTTC.

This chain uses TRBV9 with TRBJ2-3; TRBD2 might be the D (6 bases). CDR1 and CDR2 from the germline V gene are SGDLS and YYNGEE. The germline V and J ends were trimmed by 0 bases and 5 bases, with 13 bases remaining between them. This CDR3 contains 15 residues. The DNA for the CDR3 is TGTGCCAGCAGCGTAGCTGGTAGCGGCCAAGATACGCAGTATTTT. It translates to CASSVAGSGQDTQYF.

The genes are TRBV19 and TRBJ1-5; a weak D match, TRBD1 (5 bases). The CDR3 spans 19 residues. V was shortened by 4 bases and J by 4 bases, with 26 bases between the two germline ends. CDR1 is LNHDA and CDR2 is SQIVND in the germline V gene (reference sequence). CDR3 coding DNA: TGTGCCAGTAGTAAAGGGAGGATTAGGGGCAGTGCCCGTAATCAGCCCCAGCATTTT. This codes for CASSKGRIRGSARNQPQHF.

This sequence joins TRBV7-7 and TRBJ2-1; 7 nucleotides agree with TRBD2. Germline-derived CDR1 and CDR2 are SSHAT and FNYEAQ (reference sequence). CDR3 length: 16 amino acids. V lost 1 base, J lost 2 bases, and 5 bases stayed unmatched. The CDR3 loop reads CASSLDAGATYNEQFF. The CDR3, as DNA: TGTGCCAGCAGCTTAGACGCGGGAGCTACCTACAATGAGCAGTTCTTC.

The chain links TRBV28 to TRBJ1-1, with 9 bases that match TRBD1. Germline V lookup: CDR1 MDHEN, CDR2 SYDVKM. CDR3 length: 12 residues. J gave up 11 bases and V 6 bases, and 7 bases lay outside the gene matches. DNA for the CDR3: TGTGCCAGCAGAATCCGGGACAGGGACGCTTTCTTT. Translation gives CASRIRDRDAFF.

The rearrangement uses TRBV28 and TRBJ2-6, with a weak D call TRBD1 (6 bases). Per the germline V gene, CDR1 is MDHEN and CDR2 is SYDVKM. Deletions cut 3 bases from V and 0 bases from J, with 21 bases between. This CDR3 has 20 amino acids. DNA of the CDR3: TGTGCCAGCAGTTTTGGATTGGACAGTCCAACCTTCTCTGGGGCCAACGTCCTGACTTTC. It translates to CASSFGLDSPTFSGANVLTF.

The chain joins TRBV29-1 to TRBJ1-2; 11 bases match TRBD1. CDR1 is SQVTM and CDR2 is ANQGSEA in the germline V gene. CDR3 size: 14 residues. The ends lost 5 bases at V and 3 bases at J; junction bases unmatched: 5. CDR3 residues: CSVQGGQGDYGYTF. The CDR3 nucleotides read TGCAGCGTTCAAGGGGGACAGGGGGACTATGGCTACACCTTC.

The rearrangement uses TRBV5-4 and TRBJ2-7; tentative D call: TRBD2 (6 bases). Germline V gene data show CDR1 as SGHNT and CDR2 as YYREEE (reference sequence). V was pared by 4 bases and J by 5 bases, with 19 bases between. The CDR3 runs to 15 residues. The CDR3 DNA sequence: TGTGCCAGCAGCCGGGGGTCAGCCCGCAAAAACGAGCAGTACGTC. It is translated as CASSRGSARKNEQYV.

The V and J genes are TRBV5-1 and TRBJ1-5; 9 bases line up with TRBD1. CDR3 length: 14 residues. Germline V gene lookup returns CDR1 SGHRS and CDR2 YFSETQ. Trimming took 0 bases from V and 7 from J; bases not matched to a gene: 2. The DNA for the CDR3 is TGCGCCAGCAGCTTGGAACAGGGGGCACAGCCCCAGCATTTT. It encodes CASSLEQGAQPQHF.

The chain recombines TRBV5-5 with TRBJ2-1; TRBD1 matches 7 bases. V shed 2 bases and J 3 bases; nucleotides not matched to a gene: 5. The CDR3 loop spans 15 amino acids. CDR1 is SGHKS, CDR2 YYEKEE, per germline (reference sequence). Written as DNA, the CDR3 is TGTGCCAGCAGCTTAGACAGGGCGGGCTACAATGAGCAGTTCTTC. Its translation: CASSLDRAGYNEQFF.

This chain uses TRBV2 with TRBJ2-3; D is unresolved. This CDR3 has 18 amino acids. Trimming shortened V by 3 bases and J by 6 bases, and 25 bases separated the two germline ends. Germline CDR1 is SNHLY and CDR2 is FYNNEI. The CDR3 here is CASSDLIAPRPFADTQYF. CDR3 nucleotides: TGTGCCAGCAGTGACCTGATAGCCCCACGGCCGTTCGCGGATACGCAGTATTTT.

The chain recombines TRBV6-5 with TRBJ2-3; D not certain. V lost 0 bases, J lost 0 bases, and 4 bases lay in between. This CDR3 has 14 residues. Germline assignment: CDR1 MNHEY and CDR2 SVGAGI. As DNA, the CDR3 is TGTGCCAGCAGTTACTCGTCTAGCACAGATACGCAGTATTTT. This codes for CASSYSSSTDTQYF.

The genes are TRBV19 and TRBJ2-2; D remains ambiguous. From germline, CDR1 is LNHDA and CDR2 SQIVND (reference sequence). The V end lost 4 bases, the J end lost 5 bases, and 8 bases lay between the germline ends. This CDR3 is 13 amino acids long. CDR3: CASSKQVTGELFF. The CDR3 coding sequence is TGTGCCAGTAGTAAGCAGGTTACCGGGGAGCTGTTTTTT.

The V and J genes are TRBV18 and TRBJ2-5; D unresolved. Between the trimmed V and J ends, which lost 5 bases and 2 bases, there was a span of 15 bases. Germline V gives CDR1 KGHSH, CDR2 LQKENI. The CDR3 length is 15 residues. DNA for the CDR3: TGTGCCAGCTCAGATGACCTGGGCGTTCAAGAGACCCAGTACTTC. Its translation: CASSDDLGVQETQYF.

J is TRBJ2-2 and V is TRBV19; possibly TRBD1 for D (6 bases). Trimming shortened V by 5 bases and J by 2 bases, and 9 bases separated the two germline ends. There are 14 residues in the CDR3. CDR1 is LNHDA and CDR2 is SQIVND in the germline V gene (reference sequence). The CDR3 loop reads CASSLQGNTGELFF. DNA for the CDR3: TGTGCCAGTAGTCTACAGGGAAACACCGGGGAGCTGTTTTTT.

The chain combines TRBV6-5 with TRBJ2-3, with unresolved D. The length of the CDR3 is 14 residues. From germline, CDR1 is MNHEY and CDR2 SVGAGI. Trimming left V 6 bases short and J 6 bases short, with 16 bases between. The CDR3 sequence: CASSISRSSDTQYF. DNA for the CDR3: TGTGCCAGCAGCATTAGTCGAAGTTCGGATACGCAGTATTTT.

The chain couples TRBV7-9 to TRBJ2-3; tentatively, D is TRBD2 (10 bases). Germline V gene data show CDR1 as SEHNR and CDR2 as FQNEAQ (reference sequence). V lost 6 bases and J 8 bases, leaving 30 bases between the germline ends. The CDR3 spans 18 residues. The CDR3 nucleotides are TGTGCCAGCAGTTCCCCGGGACAGGGCATCAGCGGGAGGGGTACGCAGTATTTT. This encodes CASSSPGQGISGRGTQYF.

The CDR3 DNA is TGTGCCAGCAGCCCGCCGGACAGAAGTGGAAACACCATATATTTT. Amino acids: CASSPPDRSGNTIYF. The chain combines TRBV7-9 with TRBJ1-3, with D possibly TRBD1 on 6 matching bases. Germline loops: CDR1 SEHNR, CDR2 FQNEAQ (reference sequence). The V end lost 5 bases, the J end lost 3 bases, and 14 bases lay between the germline ends. CDR3 length: 15 residues. The complete variable domain, with remaining parts taken from reference TRBV7-9 and TRBJ1-3, reads DTGVSQNPRHKITKRGQNVTFRCDPISEHNRLYWYRQTLGQGPEFLTYFQNEAQLEKSRLLSDRFSAERPKGSFSTLEIQRTEQGDSAMYLCASSPPDRSGNTIYFGEGSWLTVV.

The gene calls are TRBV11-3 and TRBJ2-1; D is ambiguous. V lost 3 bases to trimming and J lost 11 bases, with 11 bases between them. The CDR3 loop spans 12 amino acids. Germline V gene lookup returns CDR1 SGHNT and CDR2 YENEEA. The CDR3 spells CASSFESEKQFF. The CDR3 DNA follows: TGTGCCAGCAGCTTCGAGTCGGAGAAGCAGTTCTTC.

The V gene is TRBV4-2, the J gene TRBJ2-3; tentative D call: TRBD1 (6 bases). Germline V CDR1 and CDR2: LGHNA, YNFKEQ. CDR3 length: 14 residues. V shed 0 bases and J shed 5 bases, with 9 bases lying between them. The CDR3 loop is CASSQDRGQDTQYF. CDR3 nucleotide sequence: TGTGCCAGCAGCCAAGATCGGGGACAAGATACGCAGTATTTT.